This T cell receptor beta chain appears in the sequencing data of a study of T cell responses to AZD1222 COVID-19 vaccine. Study as a whole: Second-dose recipients at about 4 or about 12 weeks were treated as one pooled group.

Some clones are missing from TCRdb's copy, which holds only in-frame ones; the method was immunoSEQ multiplex PCR. The sample carries tens of thousands of clones, around 80% recorded once. CDR3 length: 14 residues. V was shortened by 5 bases and J by 7 bases, with 15 bases between the two germline ends. The germline CDR1 and CDR2 sequences are LNHDA and SQIVND (reference sequence). V usage is TRBV19 and J usage is TRBJ2-1; D is possibly TRBD1 (5 bases). Sequenced here: peripheral blood, sampled on day 0 of AZD1222 vaccination. The TCR originated in an adult in good health. The CDR3 spells CASSLRQPVNEQFF. The DNA of the CDR3 is TGTGCCAGTAGTCTTCGACAGCCCGTGAATGAGCAGTTCTTC.